This TCR beta chain is drawn from a study of shared clonotypes between healthy human individuals. This clone appeared a single time. Using immunoSEQ multiplex PCR, the repertoire was profiled, and TCRdb retains in-frame clones only, with some absent. The sample includes about 480,000 clones, over 75% seen only once; the top ten take roughly an eighth. V dropped 4 bases and J dropped 3 bases, with 14 bases sitting between them. Germline CDR1 reads LGHNA; CDR2 reads YNFKEQ. This CDR3 has 15 amino acids. The receptor's source is a woman aged 40 to 55 in good health. Some clones in this sample may be carry-over from other donors' samples. The V and J genes are TRBV4-2 and TRBJ2-3; TRBD2 is a possible D gene (6 bases). The material sequenced was PBMCs. The DNA of the CDR3 is TGTGCCAGCAGCCTCCCGAGGGCGGGGACAGATACGCAGTATTTT. Amino acids: CASSLPRAGTDTQYF.